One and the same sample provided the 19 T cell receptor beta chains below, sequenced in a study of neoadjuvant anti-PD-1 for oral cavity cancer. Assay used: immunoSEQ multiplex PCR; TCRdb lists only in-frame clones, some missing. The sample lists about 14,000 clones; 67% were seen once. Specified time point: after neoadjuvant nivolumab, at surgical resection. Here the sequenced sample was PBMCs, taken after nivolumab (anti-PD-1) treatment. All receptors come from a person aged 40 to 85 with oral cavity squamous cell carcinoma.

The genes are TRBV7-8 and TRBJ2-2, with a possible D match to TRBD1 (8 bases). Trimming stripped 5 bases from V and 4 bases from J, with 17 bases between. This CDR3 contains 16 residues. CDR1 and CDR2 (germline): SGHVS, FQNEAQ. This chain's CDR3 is CASSPNRGGSTGELFF. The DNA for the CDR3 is TGTGCCAGCAGCCCAAACAGGGGGGGGAGCACCGGGGAGCTGTTTTTT.

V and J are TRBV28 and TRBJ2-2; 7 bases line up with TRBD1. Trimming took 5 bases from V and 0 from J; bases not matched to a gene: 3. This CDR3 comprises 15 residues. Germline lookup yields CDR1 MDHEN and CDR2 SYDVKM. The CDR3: CASSPGTANTGELFF. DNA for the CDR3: TGTGCCAGCAGTCCGGGGACAGCGAACACCGGGGAGCTGTTTTTT.

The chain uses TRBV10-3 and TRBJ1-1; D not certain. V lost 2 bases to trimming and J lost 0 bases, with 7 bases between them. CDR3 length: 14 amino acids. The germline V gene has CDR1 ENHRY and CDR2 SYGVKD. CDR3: CAISEAGVNTEAFF. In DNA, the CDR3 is TGTGCCATCAGTGAGGCGGGTGTGAACACTGAAGCTTTCTTT.

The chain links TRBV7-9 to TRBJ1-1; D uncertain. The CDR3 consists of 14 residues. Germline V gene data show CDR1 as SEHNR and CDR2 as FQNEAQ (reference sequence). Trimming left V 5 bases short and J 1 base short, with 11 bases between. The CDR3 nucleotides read TGTGCCAGCAGCACAGACACCTCGAACACTGAAGCTTTCTTT. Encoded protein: CASSTDTSNTEAFF. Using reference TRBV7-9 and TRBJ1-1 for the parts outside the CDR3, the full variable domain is DTGVSQNPRHKITKRGQNVTFRCDPISEHNRLYWYRQTLGQGPEFLTYFQNEAQLEKSRLLSDRFSAERPKGSFSTLEIQRTEQGDSAMYLCASSTDTSNTEAFFGQGTRLTVV.

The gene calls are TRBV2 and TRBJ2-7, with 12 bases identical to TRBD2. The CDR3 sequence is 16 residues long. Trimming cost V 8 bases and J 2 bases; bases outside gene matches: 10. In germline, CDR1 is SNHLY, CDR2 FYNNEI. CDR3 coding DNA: TGTGCCAGCGGATCTAGCGGGAGGGTATCCACCTACGAGCAGTACTTC. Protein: CASGSSGRVSTYEQYF.

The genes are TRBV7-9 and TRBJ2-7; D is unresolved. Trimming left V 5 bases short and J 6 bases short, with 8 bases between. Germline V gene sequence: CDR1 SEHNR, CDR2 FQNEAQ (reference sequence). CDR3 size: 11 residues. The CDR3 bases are TGTGCCAGCAGCGAAACTTTCGAGCAGTACTTC. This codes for CASSETFEQYF.

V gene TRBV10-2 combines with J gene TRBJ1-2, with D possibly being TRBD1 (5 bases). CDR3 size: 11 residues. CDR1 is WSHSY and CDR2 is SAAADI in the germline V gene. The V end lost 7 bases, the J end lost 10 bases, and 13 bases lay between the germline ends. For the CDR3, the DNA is TGCGCCAGCAAGGGACGGACCTTCTACACCTTC. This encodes CASKGRTFYTF.

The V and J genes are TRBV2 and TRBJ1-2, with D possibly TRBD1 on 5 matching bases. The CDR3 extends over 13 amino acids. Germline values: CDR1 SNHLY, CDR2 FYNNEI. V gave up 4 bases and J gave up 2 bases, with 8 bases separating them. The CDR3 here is CASSAGGNYGYTF. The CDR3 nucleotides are TGTGCCAGCAGTGCCGGGGGGAACTATGGCTACACCTTC.

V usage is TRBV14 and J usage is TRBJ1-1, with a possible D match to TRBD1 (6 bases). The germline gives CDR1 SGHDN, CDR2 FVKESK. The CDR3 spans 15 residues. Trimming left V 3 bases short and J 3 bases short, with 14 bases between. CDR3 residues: CASSHGAGDDTEAFF. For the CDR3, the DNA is TGTGCCAGCAGCCATGGGGCAGGGGATGACACTGAAGCTTTCTTT.

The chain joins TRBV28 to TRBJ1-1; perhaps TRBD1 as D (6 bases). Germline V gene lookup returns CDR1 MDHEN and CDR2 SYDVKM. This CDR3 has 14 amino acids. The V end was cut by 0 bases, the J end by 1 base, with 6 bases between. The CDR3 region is CASSLWGANTEAFF. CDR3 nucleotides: TGTGCCAGCAGTTTATGGGGGGCGAACACTGAAGCTTTCTTT.

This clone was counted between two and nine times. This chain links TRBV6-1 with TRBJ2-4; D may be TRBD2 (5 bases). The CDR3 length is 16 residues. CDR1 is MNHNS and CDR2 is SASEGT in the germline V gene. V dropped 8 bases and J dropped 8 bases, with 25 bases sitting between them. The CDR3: CASRGSDLGVRHIQYF. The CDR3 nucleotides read TGTGCCAGCCGTGGCTCCGATCTCGGGGTGAGGCACATTCAGTACTTC.

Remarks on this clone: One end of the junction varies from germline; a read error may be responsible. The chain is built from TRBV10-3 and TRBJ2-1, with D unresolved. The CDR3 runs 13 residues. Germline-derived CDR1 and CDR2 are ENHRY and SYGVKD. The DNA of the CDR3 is TGTGCCATCAGTGGCCCGGGCTACGATGAGCAGTTCTTC. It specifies CAISGPGYDEQFF.

The CDR3 region has the DNA TGCGCCAGCAGCGTAACAGGGGCAGGCTACAATGAGCAGTTCTTC. This encodes CASSVTGAGYNEQFF. The chain recombines TRBV5-1 with TRBJ2-1, with 7 bases fitting TRBD1. From germline, CDR1 is SGHRS and CDR2 YFSETQ. This CDR3 comprises 15 residues. V was pared by 4 bases and J by 3 bases, with 7 bases of the junction left unmatched.

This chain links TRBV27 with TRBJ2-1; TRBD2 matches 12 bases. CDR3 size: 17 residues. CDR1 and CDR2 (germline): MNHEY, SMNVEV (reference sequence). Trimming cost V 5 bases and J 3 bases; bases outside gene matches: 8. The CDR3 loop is CASSKGTSGYLYNEQFF. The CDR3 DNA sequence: TGTGCCAGCAGTAAGGGGACTAGCGGGTACCTCTACAATGAGCAGTTCTTC.

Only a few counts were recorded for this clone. The CDR3 reads CASSRDEWNEQFF. CDR3 coding DNA: TGTGCCAGCAGCAGGGACGAGTGGAATGAGCAGTTCTTC. This chain joins TRBV7-8 and TRBJ2-1; TRBD1 or TRBD2 may be the D gene (5 bases each). Per the germline V gene, CDR1 is SGHVS and CDR2 is FQNEAQ. V shed 5 bases and J shed 7 bases, with 12 bases lying between them. The CDR3 is 13 residues long. Full variable domain (rest looked up from reference TRBV7-8 and TRBJ2-1): GAGVSQSPRYKVAKRGQDVALRCDPISGHVSLFWYQQALGQGPEFLTYFQNEAQLDKSGLPSDRFFAERPEGSVSTLKIQRTQQEDSAVYLCASSRDEWNEQFFGPGTRLTVL.

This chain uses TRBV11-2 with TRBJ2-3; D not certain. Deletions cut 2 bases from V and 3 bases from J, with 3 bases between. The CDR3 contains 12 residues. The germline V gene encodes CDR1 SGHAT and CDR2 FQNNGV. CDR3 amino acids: CASSLWTDTQYF. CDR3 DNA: TGTGCCAGCAGCTTATGGACAGATACGCAGTATTTT.

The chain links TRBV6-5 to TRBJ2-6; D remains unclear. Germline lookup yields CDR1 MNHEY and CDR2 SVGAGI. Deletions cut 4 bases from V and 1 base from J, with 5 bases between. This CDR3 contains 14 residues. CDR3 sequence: CASSFGSGANVLTF. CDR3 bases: TGTGCCAGCAGTTTTGGGTCTGGGGCCAACGTCCTGACTTTC.

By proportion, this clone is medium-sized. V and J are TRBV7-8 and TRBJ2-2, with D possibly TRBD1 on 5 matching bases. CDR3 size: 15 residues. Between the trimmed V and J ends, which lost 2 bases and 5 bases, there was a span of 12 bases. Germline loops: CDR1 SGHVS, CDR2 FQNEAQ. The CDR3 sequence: CASSLIQGPTGELFF. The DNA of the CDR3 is TGTGCCAGCAGCTTAATCCAGGGCCCTACCGGGGAGCTGTTTTTT.

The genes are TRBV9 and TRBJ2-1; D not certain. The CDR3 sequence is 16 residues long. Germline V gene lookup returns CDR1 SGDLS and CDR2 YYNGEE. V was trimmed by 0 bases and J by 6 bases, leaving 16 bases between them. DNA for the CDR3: TGTGCCAGCAGCGTAGAGAAGATGGGGTTGAGCAATGAGCAGTTCTTC. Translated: CASSVEKMGLSNEQFF.